A selection of T cell receptor beta chains follows, all from one sample in a study of cytomegalovirus exposure and HLA in healthy donors. Assay: immunoSEQ multiplex PCR; the TCRdb copy retains only in-frame clones and omits some. Here the sample spans under 200,000 clones, around 75% being singletons. The material sequenced was PBMCs. These receptors were collected from a woman younger than 45 in good health and CMV-seronegative. The CDR3 runs from the conserved cysteine through the conserved F or W. D genes are given only for firm matches. Clone size is not always given. Where it is, it says once, few, many or a class for expanded clones.

TRBJ2-7 | NA | TRBV2 | NA | TGTGCCAGCAGTGAAGCTGAGTGGGAGTACGAGCAGTACTTC | CASSEAEWEYEQYF
TRBJ2-7 | NA | TRBV6-1 | NA | TGTGCCAGCAGTGAAGCTAGACAGCCTGATGGGGAGCAGTACTTC | CASSEARQPDGEQYF
TRBJ2-7 | NA | TRBV7-9 | NA | TGTGCCAGCAGCGATAACAAACCTCGGACAGTCAGGGCGGGCGAGCAGTACTTC | CASSDNKPRTVRAGEQYF
TRBJ2-7 | NA | TRBV6-6 | NA | TGTGCCAGCAGTTACGGGCCGAGCTCCTACGAGCAGTACTTC | CASSYGPSSYEQYF
TRBJ2-1 | NA | TRBV27 | few | TGTGCCAGCAGTTCCCCCGTTTCGTACCCAGGTGAGCAGTTCTTC | CASSSPVSYPGEQFF
TRBJ2-3 | TRBD2 | TRBV4-1 | NA | TGCGCCAGCAGACAACAGGGACTAGCGGGCTTAAAGGATACGCAGTATTTT | CASRQQGLAGLKDTQYF
TRBJ2-1 | NA | TRBV29-1 | NA | TGCAGCGTTGAACTACCGACCTACAATGAGCAGTTCTTC | CSVELPTYNEQFF
TRBJ2-2 | TRBD2 | TRBV2 | once | TGTGCCAGCAGGGGACTAGCGGGAGACACCGGGGAGCTGTTTTTT | CASRGLAGDTGELFF
TRBJ1-3 | TRBD1 | TRBV7-6 | NA | TGTGCCAGCAGGGACAGGGGGCAAGGAAACACCATATATTTT | CASRDRGQGNTIYF
TRBJ2-2 | TRBD2 | TRBV7-7 | NA | TGTGCCAGCAGCGCCCGTGGGACTAGCGTATACGCGAACACCGGGGAGCTGTTTTTT | CASSARGTSVYANTGELFF
TRBJ1-2 | TRBD1 | TRBV7-8 | NA | TGTGCCAGCAGCTTAGGGACAGGGATTCCCTATGGCTACACCTTC | CASSLGTGIPYGYTF
TRBJ1-3 | NA | TRBV19 | NA | TGTGCCAGTAGCCACAGGGCCCCTGGAAACACCATATATTTT | CASSHRAPGNTIYF
TRBJ1-2 | TRBD1 | TRBV5-1 | NA | TGCGCCAGCAGCAAGGGCTCGACAGGGAATGAGGGCTACACCTTC | CASSKGSTGNEGYTF
TRBJ2-7 | NA | TRBV4-3 | NA | TGCGCCAGCAGCCAAGATCAGGCAGGGAACTACGAGCAGTACTTC | CASSQDQAGNYEQYF
TRBJ1-3 | TRBD1 | TRBV5-1 | NA | TGCGCCAGCAGCTCAACAGGGGCGGCGGGGTCTGGAAACACCATATATTTT | CASSSTGAAGSGNTIYF
TRBJ2-7 | NA | TRBV25-1 | NA | TGTGCCAGCAGTGAAAGCGCTCCCCCCTACGAGCAGTACTTC | CASSESAPPYEQYF
TRBJ2-1 | NA | TRBV6-5 | NA | TGTGCCAGCAGGGTTGGCAGGGAATCCTACAATGAGCAGTTCTTC | CASRVGRESYNEQFF
TRBJ2-7 | TRBD2 | TRBV18 | NA | TGTGCCAGCTCCCGAGGCGCCAGCGGGGCTTTCTACGAGCAGTACTTC | CASSRGASGAFYEQYF
TRBJ1-2 | NA | TRBV18 | NA | TGTGCCAGCTCACCACCTAGCAGAGATGGCTACACCTTC | CASSPPSRDGYTF
TRBJ1-1 | TRBD1 | TRBV10-1 | NA | TGCGCCAGCAGTTCCGGACAGGGGGCGAGAGCTTTCTTT | CASSSGQGARAFF
TRBJ1-5 | TRBD1 | TRBV27 | NA | TGTGCCAGCAGTTTATTGGGACAGACAAATCAGCCCCAGCATTTT | CASSLLGQTNQPQHF
TRBJ2-1 | TRBD2 | TRBV7-6 | NA | TGTGCCAGCAGCTTGGGGACTAGCGGGGGGCCGAGCTCCTACAATGAGCAGTTCTTC | CASSLGTSGGPSSYNEQFF
TRBJ2-1 | TRBD2 | TRBV30 | NA | TGTGCCTCGGGGGGAAACCTCAATGAGCAGTTCTTC | CASGGNLNEQFF
TRBJ1-4 | NA | TRBV7-6 | NA | TGTGCCAGCAGCTTGGCAACAGGGATTGGAGAAAAACTGTTTTTT | CASSLATGIGEKLFF
TRBJ1-5 | NA | TRBV18 | NA | TGTGCCAGCTCACCAAGAAGACGGGATAGCAATCAGCCCCAGCATTTT | CASSPRRRDSNQPQHF
TRBJ2-3 | TRBD2 | TRBV7-9 | NA | TGTGCCTCCTGTGCCTCTAGCGGGCTGACAGATACGCAGTATTTT | CASCASSGLTDTQYF
TRBJ2-7 | TRBD2 | TRBV7-2 | NA | TGTGCCAGCAGCTCTAGCGGGACGACCTACGAGCAGTACTTC | CASSSSGTTYEQYF
TRBJ1-2 | TRBD1 | TRBV5-1 | NA | TGCGCCAGCAGCTCTCCGGGACAGGGAGTAGTTGGCTACACCTTC | CASSSPGQGVVGYTF
TRBJ2-2 | NA | TRBV4-1 | NA | TGCGCCAGCAGCCAAGATCTACCCCGGGGGACCGGGGAGCTGTTTTTT | CASSQDLPRGTGELFF
TRBJ2-3 | TRBD2 | TRBV10-3 | NA | TGTGCCATCAGTGATCCGGGACTAGCGCTCGGTACGCAGTATTTT | CAISDPGLALGTQYF
TRBJ1-2 | TRBD1 | TRBV28 | NA | TGTGCCAGCAGTTCTACTAGACAGGGAGGAAGCTATGGCTACACCTTC | CASSSTRQGGSYGYTF
TRBJ2-5 | TRBD2 | TRBV19 | NA | TGTGCCAGTAGTTCCCTAGCGGGGGGGCATGTGGGGACCCAGTACTTC | CASSSLAGGHVGTQYF
TRBJ1-3 | NA | TRBV4-1 | many | TGCGCCAGCAGCCAAGGACTTCTGTCGGCCAGGGGTTCTGGAAACACCATATATTTT | CASSQGLLSARGSGNTIYF
TRBJ2-2 | TRBD1 | TRBV6-6 | NA | TGTGCCAGCAGTAACAAGGGACAGCACACCGGGGAGCTGTTTTTT | CASSNKGQHTGELFF
TRBJ1-5 | NA | TRBV6-1 | NA | TGTGCCAGCAGTCTGGGGCAGGGGAATCAGCCCCAGCATTTT | CASSLGQGNQPQHF
TRBJ1-2 | NA | TRBV27 | once | TGTGCCAGCAGCCTTGGGGGGGGAGGCTACACCTTC | CASSLGGGGYTF
TRBJ2-7 | TRBD2 | TRBV6-1 | few | TGTGCCAGCAAGACTAGCGGGGGTCCGAACGAGCAGTACTTC | CASKTSGGPNEQYF
TRBJ2-1 | TRBD1 | TRBV5-1 | NA | TGCGCCAGCAGCCCCGAGGGGGCACAGAACTACAATGAGCAGTTCTTC | CASSPEGAQNYNEQFF
TRBJ2-4 | NA | TRBV10-3 | few | TGTGCCATCAGTGAGTCGAATCCGACGGGTGGAGCCAAAAACATTCAGTACTTC | CAISESNPTGGAKNIQYF
TRBJ2-1 | NA | TRBV7-3 | NA | TGTGCCAGCAGCCCTGGGCTAGCGTACAATGAGCAGTTCTTC | CASSPGLAYNEQFF
TRBJ1-4 | NA | TRBV18 | NA | TGTGCCAGCTCACCCGAGACAGAGCCCAGCGAAAAACTGTTTTTT | CASSPETEPSEKLFF
TRBJ2-7 | TRBD1 | TRBV5-1 | NA | TGCGCCAGCAGTTCAATTGGGACAGTCTTTTACTTC | CASSSIGTVFYF
TRBJ1-1 | TRBD1 | TRBV7-9 | NA | TGTGCCAGCAGCCCTGGGACAGACCGCACTGAAGCTTTCTTT | CASSPGTDRTEAFF
TRBJ1-2 | NA | TRBV7-9 | NA | TGTGCCAGCAGCTTACTGGCAAACAGTTACGATGGCTACACCTTC | CASSLLANSYDGYTF
TRBJ2-5 | TRBD2 | TRBV19 | NA | TGTGCCAGTAGTAAGGGACTAGCGGGAGGTGGAGAGACCCAGTACTTC | CASSKGLAGGGETQYF
TRBJ2-3 | NA | TRBV7-2 | NA | TGTGCCAGCAGCCGTAATGAGCCCGGGTATTTT | CASSRNEPGYF
TRBJ1-1 | TRBD1 | TRBV7-9 | NA | TGTTCCAGCAGCCACGATCCGGGACAGGGTAGGCCTGAAGCTTTCTTT | CSSSHDPGQGRPEAFF
TRBJ1-1 | NA | TRBV14 | NA | TGTGCCAGCAGCCATACACAGGGTCGGGGGAACACTGAAGCTTTCTTT | CASSHTQGRGNTEAFF
TRBJ2-7 | NA | TRBV19 | NA | TGTGCCAGTAGAGCAGTCCGGGGAGGTCCCTACGAGCAGTACTTC | CASRAVRGGPYEQYF
TRBJ1-1 | TRBD1 | TRBV6-1 | NA | TGTGCCAGCAGTGAATGGACAGGGGGTTTCACTGAAGCTTTCTTT | CASSEWTGGFTEAFF
TRBJ2-7 | TRBD1 | TRBV5-4 | NA | TGTGCCAGCAGCCAGGGACAGGCAAACTCCTACGAGCAGTACTTC | CASSQGQANSYEQYF